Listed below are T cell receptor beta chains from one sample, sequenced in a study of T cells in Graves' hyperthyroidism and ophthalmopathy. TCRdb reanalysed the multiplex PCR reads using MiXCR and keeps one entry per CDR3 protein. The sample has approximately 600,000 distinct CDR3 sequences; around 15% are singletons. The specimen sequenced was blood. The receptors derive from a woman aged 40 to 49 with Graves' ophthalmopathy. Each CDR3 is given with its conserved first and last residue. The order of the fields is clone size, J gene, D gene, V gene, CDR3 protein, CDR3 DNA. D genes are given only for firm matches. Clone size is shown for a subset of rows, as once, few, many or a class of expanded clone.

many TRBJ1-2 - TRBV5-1 CASSLQGISGYTF TGCGCCAGCAGTTTACAGGGAATTAGCGGCTACACCTTC
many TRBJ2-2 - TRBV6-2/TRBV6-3 CAIIINGELFF TGTGCCATCATCATTAACGGGGAGCTGTTTTTT
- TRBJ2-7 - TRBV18 CASSPRGGDEQYF TGTGCCAGCTCACCCAGGGGAGGGGACGAGCAGTACTTC
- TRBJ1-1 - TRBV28 CASSRRLEAFF TGTGCCAGCAGCCGACGGCTTGAAGCTTTCTTT
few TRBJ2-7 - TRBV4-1 CASSQEAPPDSNPLSYEQYF TGCGCCAGCAGCCAAGAGGCCCCCCCAGACAGTAACCCTCTCTCCTACGAGCAGTACTTC
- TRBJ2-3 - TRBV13 CASSLDLQSTDTQYF TGTGCCAGCAGCTTAGATCTACAGAGCACAGATACGCAGTATTTT
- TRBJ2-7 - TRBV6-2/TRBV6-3 CASSYLGSYEQYF TGTGCCAGCAGTTACTTAGGCAGCTACGAGCAGTACTTC
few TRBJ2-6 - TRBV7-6 CASSPGGPLSGANVLTF TGTGCCAGCAGCCCCGGTGGGCCGCTCTCTGGGGCCAACGTCCTGACTTTC
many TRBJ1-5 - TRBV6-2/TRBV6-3 CASSRVVNQPQHF TGTGCCAGCAGCCGCGTCGTGAATCAGCCCCAGCATTTT
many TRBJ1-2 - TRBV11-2 CASSLVAGLYGYTF TGTGCCAGCAGCTTAGTTGCAGGACTCTATGGCTACACCTTC
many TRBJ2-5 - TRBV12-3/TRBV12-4 CASSRSPYLETQYF TGTGCCAGCAGTCGCTCCCCGTACTTGGAGACCCAGTACTTC
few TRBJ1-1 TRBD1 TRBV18 CASSPGGGPGEAFF TGTGCCAGCTCACCAGGAGGGGGCCCCGGTGAAGCTTTCTTT
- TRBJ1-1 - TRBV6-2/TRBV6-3 CASSFLKNTGAFF TGTGCCAGCAGTTTCTTGAAAAACACTGGAGCTTTCTTT
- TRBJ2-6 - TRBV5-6 CASRAQGAGANVLTF TGTGCCAGCAGGGCACAGGGAGCTGGGGCCAACGTCCTGACTTTC
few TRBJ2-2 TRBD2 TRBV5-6 CASSLLSGGEDGELFF TGTGCCAGCAGCTTGTTATCTGGGGGGGAAGACGGGGAGCTGTTTTTT
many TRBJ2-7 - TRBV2 CASRPGQILYEQYF TGTGCCAGCAGGCCGGGACAAATCCTCTACGAGCAGTACTTC
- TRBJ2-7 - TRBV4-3 CASSHQLDPIYEQYF TGCGCCAGCAGCCACCAACTAGACCCCATCTACGAGCAGTACTTC
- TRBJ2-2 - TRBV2 CAGQLVRVPGELFF TGTGCCGGACAACTAGTAAGGGTTCCCGGGGAGCTGTTTTTT
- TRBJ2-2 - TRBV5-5 CASSLTGEDGELFF TGTGCCAGCAGCTTGACAGGGGAGGACGGGGAGCTGTTTTTT
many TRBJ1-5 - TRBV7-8 CASSSITGYIQPQHF TGTGCCAGCAGCAGCATTACAGGTTACATCCAGCCCCAGCATTTT
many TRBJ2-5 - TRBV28 CASRWSGGETQYF TGTGCCAGCAGATGGTCCGGAGGGGAGACCCAGTACTTC
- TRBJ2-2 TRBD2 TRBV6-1 CASTLAGITGELFF TGTGCCAGCACCCTAGCGGGAATCACCGGGGAGCTGTTTTTT
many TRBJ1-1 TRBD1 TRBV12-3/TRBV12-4 CASRGTGEFAEAFF TGTGCCAGCAGGGGGACAGGGGAGTTCGCTGAAGCTTTCTTT
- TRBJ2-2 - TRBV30 CAWSVTPDSRTGELFF TGTGCCTGGAGTGTAACTCCGGATAGTCGTACCGGGGAGCTGTTTTTT
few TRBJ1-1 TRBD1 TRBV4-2 CASSQAGTGATEAFF TGTGCCAGCAGCCAAGCGGGGACAGGTGCCACTGAAGCTTTCTTT
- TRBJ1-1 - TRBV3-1 CASSQDLSGVAAFF TGTGCCAGCAGCCAAGATCTTAGCGGGGTTGCAGCTTTCTTT
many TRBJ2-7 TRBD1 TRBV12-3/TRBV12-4 CASGQAFAYEQYF TGTGCCAGCGGACAGGCATTTGCCTACGAGCAGTACTTC
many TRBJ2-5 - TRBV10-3 CAISGKQEETQYF TGTGCCATCAGTGGTAAGCAGGAAGAGACCCAGTACTTC